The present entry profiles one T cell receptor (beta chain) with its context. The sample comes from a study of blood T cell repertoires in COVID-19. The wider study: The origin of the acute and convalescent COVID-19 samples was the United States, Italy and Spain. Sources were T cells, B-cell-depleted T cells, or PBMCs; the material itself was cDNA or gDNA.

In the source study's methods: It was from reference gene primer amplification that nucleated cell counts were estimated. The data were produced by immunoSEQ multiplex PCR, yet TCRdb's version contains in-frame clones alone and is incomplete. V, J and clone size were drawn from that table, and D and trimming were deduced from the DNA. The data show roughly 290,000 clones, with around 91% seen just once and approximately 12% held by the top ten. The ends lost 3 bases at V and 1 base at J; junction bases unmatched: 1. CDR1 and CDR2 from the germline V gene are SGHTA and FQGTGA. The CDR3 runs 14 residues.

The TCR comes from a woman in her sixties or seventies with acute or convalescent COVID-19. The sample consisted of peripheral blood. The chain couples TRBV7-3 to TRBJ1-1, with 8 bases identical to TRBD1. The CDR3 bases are TGTGCCAGCAGCTTTGGACAGGGGAACACTGAAGCTTTCTTT. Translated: CASSFGQGNTEAFF.